The rows below give T cell receptor beta chains drawn from one sample of a study of human T cells and chemical hapten exposure. TCRdb reprocessed the RACE reads with MiXCR, giving one entry per CDR3 protein. The top ten clones hold about 1.7% of a sample with 150,000 to 200,000 distinct CDR3 sequences, around 15% of them seen once. Specimen: whole blood, collected in connection with sensitization to the hapten diphenylcyclopropenone (DPC). These receptors originate from a woman aged 25 to 39 with alopecia areata. Some clones in this sample may be carry-over from other donors' samples. CDR3s leave out the opening cysteine and the closing phenylalanine or tryptophan. The order of the fields is V gene, J gene, CDR3 protein.

>TRBV12-3/TRBV12-4|TRBJ1-4
ASSYGTVNEKLF
>TRBV12-3/TRBV12-4|TRBJ2-5
ASSLGRGYQETQY
>TRBV6-1|TRBJ2-1
ASSGLAGGFEQF
>TRBV18|TRBJ2-3
ASSLGSSTDTQY
>TRBV9|TRBJ2-5
ASSVGPLRGGEETQY
>TRBV28|TRBJ2-1
ASRSAWEQF
>TRBV11-1|TRBJ2-7
ASSFGLISYEQY
>TRBV20-1|TRBJ1-5
SARDKGTGKDQPQH
>TRBV20-1|TRBJ2-3
SAPGTSVITDTQY
>TRBV28|TRBJ2-1
ASSSGSWSYNEQF
>TRBV7-2|TRBJ2-1
ASSLGPYNEQF
>TRBV6-5|TRBJ2-1
ASHSGGQNNEQF
>TRBV18|TRBJ2-6
ASSPLLVPTGANVLT
>TRBV7-2|TRBJ2-7
ASSSGQAREQY
>TRBV7-3|TRBJ2-7
ASSPGPPNEQY
>TRBV12-3/TRBV12-4|TRBJ1-5
ASWGGMSQPQH
>TRBV28|TRBJ2-3
ASIRGGTDTQY
>TRBV6-2/TRBV6-3|TRBJ1-5
ASRGGQAGQPQH
>TRBV12-3/TRBV12-4|TRBJ2-3
ASSFPRTDTQY
>TRBV12-3/TRBV12-4|TRBJ2-7
ASSRIIGDEQY
>TRBV12-3/TRBV12-4|TRBJ2-1
ASSSASGSVANEQF
>TRBV28|TRBJ2-6
ASRETSGANVLT
>TRBV6-1|TRBJ2-5
ASTRLTSTETQY
>TRBV7-2|TRBJ1-1
ASSSGQRNTEAF
>TRBV18|TRBJ2-5
ASSPRDRGSETQY
>TRBV29-1|TRBJ2-1
SVRPVRGSSYEQF
>TRBV20-1|TRBJ2-4
SARDLSLATYIQY
>TRBV12-3/TRBV12-4|TRBJ1-3
ASRKTGIGNTIY
>TRBV20-1|TRBJ1-2
SAPDRNYGYT
>TRBV6-5|TRBJ2-1
AIGLAGYNEQF
>TRBV2|TRBJ2-5
ASNVLDGETQY
>TRBV6-1|TRBJ1-5
ASSAGQFFSQPQH
>TRBV14|TRBJ1-1
ASSSVAGTEAF
>TRBV27|TRBJ2-3
ASSPRLFRGADTQY
>TRBV6-6|TRBJ2-5
ASSPRVETQY
>TRBV28|TRBJ2-1
ASSSPGQVTAREQF
>TRBV29-1|TRBJ2-5
SARGGLGQETQY
>TRBV4-3|TRBJ1-2
ASSQSGGAHYGYT
>TRBV12-5|TRBJ2-1
ASGLGGSIEQF
>TRBV7-3|TRBJ1-1
ASSLMGHRLTEAF
>TRBV12-3/TRBV12-4|TRBJ1-1
ASSRMGNTEAF
>TRBV7-2|TRBJ1-1
ASGGLGRWPEAF
>TRBV25-1|TRBJ2-7
ASSEGASGATYEQY
>TRBV12-3/TRBV12-4|TRBJ2-1
ASRASGALYDEQF
>TRBV21-1|TRBJ1-5
ASSRNRTVSNQPQH
>TRBV28|TRBJ2-1
ASRLAPGDEQF
>TRBV11-2|TRBJ2-7
ASSQMASGSREQY
>TRBV9|TRBJ2-1
ASSVEGSSGYNEQF
>TRBV4-3|TRBJ1-3
ASGSGNTIY